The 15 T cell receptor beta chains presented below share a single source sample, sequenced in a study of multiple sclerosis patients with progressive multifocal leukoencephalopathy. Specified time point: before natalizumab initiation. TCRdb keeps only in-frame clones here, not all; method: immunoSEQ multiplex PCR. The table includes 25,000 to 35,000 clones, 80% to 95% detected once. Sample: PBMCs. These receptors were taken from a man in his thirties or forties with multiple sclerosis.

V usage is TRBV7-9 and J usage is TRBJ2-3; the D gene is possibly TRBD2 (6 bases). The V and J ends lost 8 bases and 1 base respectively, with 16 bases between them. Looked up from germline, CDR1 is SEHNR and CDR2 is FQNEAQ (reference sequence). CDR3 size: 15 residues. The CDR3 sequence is CASLGRGGGTDTQYF. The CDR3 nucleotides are TGTGCCAGCCTCGGTAGGGGAGGAGGCACAGATACGCAGTATTTT.

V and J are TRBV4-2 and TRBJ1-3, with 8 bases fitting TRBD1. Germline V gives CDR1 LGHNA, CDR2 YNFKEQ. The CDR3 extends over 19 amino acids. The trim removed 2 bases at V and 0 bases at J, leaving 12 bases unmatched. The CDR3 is CASSQLGRGPESSGNTIYF. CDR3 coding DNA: TGTGCCAGCAGCCAACTGGGCAGGGGGCCGGAAAGCTCTGGAAACACCATATATTTT.

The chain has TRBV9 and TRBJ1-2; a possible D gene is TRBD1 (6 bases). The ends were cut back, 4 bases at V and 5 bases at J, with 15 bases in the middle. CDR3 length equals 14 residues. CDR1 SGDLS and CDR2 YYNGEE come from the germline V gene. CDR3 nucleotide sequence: TGTGCCAGCAGCCCGTGGAAGGGGGTGTATGGCTACACCTTC. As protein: CASSPWKGVYGYTF.

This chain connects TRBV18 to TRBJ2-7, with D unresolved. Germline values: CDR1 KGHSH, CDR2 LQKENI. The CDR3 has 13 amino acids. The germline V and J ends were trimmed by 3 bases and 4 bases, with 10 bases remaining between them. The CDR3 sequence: CASSPAGSYEQYV. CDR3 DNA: TGTGCCAGCTCACCTGCCGGGTCTTACGAGCAGTACGTC.

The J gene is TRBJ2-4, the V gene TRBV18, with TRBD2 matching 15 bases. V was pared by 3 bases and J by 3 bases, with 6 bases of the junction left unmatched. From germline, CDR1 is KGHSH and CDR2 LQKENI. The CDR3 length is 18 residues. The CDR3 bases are TGTGCCAGCTCACCTCCGGGACTAGCGGGAGGCCTCAAAAACATTCAGTACTTC. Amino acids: CASSPPGLAGGLKNIQYF.

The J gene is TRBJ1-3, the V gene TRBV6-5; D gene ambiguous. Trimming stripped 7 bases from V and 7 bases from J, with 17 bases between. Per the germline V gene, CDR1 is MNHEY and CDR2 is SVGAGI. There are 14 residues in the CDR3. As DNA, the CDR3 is TGTGCCAGCAACACCGGGCCCCCGGGGAACACCATATATTTT. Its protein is CASNTGPPGNTIYF.

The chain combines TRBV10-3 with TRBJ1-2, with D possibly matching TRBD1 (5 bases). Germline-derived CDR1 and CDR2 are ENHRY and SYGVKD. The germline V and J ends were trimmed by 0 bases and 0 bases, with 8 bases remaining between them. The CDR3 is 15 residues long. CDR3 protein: CAISESPRANYGYTF. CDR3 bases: TGTGCCATCAGTGAGTCTCCCAGGGCTAACTATGGCTACACCTTC.

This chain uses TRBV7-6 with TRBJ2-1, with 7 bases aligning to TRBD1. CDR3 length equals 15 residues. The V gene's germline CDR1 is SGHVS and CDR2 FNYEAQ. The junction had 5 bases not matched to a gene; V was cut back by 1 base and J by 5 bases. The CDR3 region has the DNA TGTGCCAGCAGCTTAGGAGACAGGGCGGACAATGAGCAGTTCTTC. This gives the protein CASSLGDRADNEQFF.

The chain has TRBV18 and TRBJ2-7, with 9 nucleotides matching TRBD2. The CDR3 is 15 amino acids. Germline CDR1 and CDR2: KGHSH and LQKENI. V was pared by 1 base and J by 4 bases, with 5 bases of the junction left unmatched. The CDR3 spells CASSPLAGGPYEQYV. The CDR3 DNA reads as TGTGCCAGCTCACCACTCGCGGGAGGGCCTTACGAGCAGTACGTC.

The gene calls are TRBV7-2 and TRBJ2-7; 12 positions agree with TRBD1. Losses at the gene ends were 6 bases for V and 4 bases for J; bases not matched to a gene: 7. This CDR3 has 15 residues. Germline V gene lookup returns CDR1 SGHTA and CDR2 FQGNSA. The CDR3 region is CASSLGQGAQYEQYV. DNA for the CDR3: TGTGCCAGCAGTCTGGGACAGGGGGCTCAATACGAGCAGTACGTC.

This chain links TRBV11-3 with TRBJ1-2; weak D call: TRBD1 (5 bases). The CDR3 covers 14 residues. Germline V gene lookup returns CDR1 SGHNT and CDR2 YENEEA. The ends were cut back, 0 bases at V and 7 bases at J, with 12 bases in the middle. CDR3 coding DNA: TGTGCCAGCAGCTTAGAGTTCGGGGGACCTGGCTACACCTTC. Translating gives CASSLEFGGPGYTF.

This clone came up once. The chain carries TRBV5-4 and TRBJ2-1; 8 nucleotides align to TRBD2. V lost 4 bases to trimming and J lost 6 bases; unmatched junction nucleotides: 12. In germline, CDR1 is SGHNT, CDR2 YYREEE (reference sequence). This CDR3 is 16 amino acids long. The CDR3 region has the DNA TGTGCCAGCAGCCCGGGGGGCCTAGCGGGCTCCAATGAGCAGTTCTTC. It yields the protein CASSPGGLAGSNEQFF.

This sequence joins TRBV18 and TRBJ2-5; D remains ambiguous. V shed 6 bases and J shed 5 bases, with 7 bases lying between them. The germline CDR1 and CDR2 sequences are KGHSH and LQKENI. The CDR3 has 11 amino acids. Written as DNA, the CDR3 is TGTGCCAGCTCGGACGGGGAGACCCAGTACTTC. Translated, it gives CASSDGETQYF.

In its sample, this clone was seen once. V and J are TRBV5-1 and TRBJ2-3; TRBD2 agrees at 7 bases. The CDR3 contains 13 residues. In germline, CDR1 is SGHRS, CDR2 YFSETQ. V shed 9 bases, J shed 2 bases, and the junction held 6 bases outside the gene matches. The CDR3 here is CATSSGFTDTQYF. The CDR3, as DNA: TGCGCCACCTCTAGCGGTTTCACAGATACGCAGTATTTT.

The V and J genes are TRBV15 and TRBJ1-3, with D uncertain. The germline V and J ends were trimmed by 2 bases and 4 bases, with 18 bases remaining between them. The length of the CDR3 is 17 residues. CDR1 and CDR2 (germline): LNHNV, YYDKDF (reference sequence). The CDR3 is CATSRSLDRPLGNTIYF. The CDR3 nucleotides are TGTGCCACCAGCAGATCCTTGGACCGACCGCTAGGAAACACCATATATTTT.